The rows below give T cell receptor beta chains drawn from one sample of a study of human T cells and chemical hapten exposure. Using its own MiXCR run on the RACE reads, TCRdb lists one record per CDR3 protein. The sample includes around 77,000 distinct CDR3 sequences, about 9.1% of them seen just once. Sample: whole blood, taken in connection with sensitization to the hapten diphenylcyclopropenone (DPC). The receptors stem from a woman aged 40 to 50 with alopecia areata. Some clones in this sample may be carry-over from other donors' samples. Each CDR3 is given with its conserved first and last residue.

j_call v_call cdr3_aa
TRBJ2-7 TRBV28 CASSTPGRSTYEQYF
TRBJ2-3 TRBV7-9 CASLGDTGTDTQYF
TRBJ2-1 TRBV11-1 CASSLGTGSYNEQFF
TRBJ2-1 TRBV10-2 CASSESMRGGLTFHEQFF
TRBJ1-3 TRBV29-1 CSVEDGGGVSSGNTIYF
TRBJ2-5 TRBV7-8 CASSLAGTSGGRSKAETQYF
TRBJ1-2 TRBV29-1 CASPGAYGYTF
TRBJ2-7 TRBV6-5 CASSYSGTGAPYEQYF
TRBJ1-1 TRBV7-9 CASSLALGEAFF
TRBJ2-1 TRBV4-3 CASSQERASEQFF
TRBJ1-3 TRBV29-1 CSVEQGNTGNTIYF
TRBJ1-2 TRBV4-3 CASSQVVGTGGGYGYTF
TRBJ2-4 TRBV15 CATSSKLAGYKNIQYF
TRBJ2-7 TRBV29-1 CSVSDGSYEQYF
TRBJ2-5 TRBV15 CATSRGESSETQYF
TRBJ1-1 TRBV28 CASSFIRTGNTEAFF
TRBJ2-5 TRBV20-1 CSASETTGDPMIF
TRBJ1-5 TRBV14 CASSQTGGNQPQHF
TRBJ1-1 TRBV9 CASSILTGNTEAFF
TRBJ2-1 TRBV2 CASITQSSYNEQFF
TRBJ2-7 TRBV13 CASSHLAGKSDEQYF
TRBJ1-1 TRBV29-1 CSVSRRVEAFF
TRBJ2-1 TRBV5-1 CASSLSLGGSEQFF
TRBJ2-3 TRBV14 CASSQTRRGGSKDTQYF
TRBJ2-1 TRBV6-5 CASSTPRAGEDEQFF
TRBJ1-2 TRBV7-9 CASSPDVGYTF
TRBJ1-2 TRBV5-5 CASSFQANYGYTF
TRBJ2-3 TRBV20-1 CSADPGLAGHTDTQYF
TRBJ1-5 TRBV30 CASRESSNQPQHF
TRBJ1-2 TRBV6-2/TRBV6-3 CASSYRAGYGYTF
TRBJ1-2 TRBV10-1 CASSPRAGRMDGYTF
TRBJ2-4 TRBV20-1 CSAREKRLAKNIQYF
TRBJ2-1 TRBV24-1 CATSDSGLAGGADNEQFF
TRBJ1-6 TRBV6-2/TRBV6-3 CASSRAGSYNSPLHF
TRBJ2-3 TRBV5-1 CASKRPEFDTQYF
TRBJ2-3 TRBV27 CASSLRPSGPQDTQYF
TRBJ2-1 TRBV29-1 CSVGVKGGSNEQFF
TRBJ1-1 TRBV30 CAWNRGPTRNTEAFF
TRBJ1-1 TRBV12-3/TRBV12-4 CASSFIRGTEAFF
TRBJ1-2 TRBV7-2 CASSFYTNYGYTF
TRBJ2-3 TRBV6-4 CASSDDGGSTDTQYF
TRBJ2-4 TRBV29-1 CSVVGTIAKNIQYF
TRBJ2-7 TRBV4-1 CASSQDRGSSDEQYF
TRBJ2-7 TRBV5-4 CASLEGPADYEQYF
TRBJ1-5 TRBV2 CASGRLRQIYRPQHF
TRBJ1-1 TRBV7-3 CASGQAPGTEAFF
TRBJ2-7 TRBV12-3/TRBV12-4 CASSLGTGTEQYF